The 18 T cell receptor beta chains below come from one sample, sequenced in a study of CD8+CD57+ T cells in acquired aplastic anemia. Genomic DNA was employed as the template in profiling TCR beta VDJ and CDR3. TCRdb re-derived calls from the reads in MiXCR, one entry per CDR3 protein. Among about 180,000 distinct CDR3 sequences listed, 40% to 55% were seen once. Sequencing was done on patients that had shown CD8+CD57+ cell expansion by flow cytometry. Sequencing was performed on sorted CD4+, CD8+, or CD8+CD57+ T cells (not recorded which) from PBMCs. All receptors derive from a human donor with aplastic anemia.

This clonotype was recorded once. V gene TRBV11-2 combines with J gene TRBJ1-5; the D is unclear. V lost 5 bases and J 6 bases, leaving 23 bases between the germline ends. The CDR3 consists of 17 residues. CDR1 and CDR2 from the germline V gene are SGHAT and FQNNGV. As DNA, the CDR3 is TGTGCCAGCAGCCAAGATCTAAGGACGTCCAAGGGTCAGCCCCAGCATTTT. Residues: CASSQDLRTSKGQPQHF.

This sequence joins TRBV2 and TRBJ2-3; 12 bases agree with TRBD2. The CDR3 has 14 amino acids. The ends lost 6 bases at V and 8 bases at J; junction bases unmatched: 6. Germline CDR1 and CDR2: SNHLY and FYNNEI. As DNA, the CDR3 is TGTGCCAGCAGGCCTCTAGCGGGGGGGAGTACGCAGTATTTT. Translated: CASRPLAGGSTQYF.

This chain uses TRBV29-1 with TRBJ2-3; D possibly corresponds to TRBD2 (6 bases). V gave up 8 bases and J gave up 0 bases, with 9 bases separating them. Germline V gene data show CDR1 as SQVTM and CDR2 as ANQGSEA. The length of the CDR3 is 12 residues. The CDR3 loop is CSSGTSTDTQYF. The CDR3 DNA reads as TGCAGCTCCGGGACTAGCACAGATACGCAGTATTTT.

Turning to this clonotype: A single base separates this from a much larger clone, so it may be a read error. This chain joins TRBV24-1 and TRBJ2-3; 8 bases agree with TRBD2. The germline V gene encodes CDR1 KGHDR and CDR2 SFDVKD. This CDR3 has 16 residues. J was trimmed by 2 bases and V by 5 bases; bases with no gene match: 8. CDR3 amino acids: CATSGGSGEDTDTQYF. The CDR3 region has the DNA TGTGCCACCAGTGGGGGTAGCGGGGAGGACACAGATACGCAGTATTTT.

This rearrangement joins TRBV15 to TRBJ2-6; D is uncertain. The CDR3 consists of 14 residues. Trimming left V 2 bases short and J 8 bases short, with 10 bases between. Germline assignment: CDR1 LNHNV and CDR2 YYDKDF (reference sequence). Here the CDR3 DNA reads TGTGCCACCAGCAGAAGTAGAGGTCCCAACGTCCTGACTTTC. Translation gives CATSRSRGPNVLTF.

This clonotype has just a few counts. This may arise from a read error, as a much more abundant clone is one base away. The chain is built from TRBV7-2 and TRBJ2-2, with D possibly being TRBD1 (7 bases). CDR1 and CDR2 from the germline V gene are SGHTA and FQGNSA. This CDR3 has 15 residues. The CDR3 loop reads CASSPGQSNTGEVFF. The CDR3 nucleotides are TGTGCCAGCAGCCCGGGACAGTCGAACACCGGGGAGGTGTTTTTT.

This clonotype showed up just a few times. V gene TRBV20-1 combines with J gene TRBJ1-4; D may be TRBD1 (5 bases). Trimming pared 6 bases from V and 4 bases from J, leaving 12 bases between. Germline V gene sequence: CDR1 DFQATT, CDR2 SNEGSKA (reference sequence). The CDR3 spans 13 residues. CDR3 sequence: CSAMGEVNEKLFF. The CDR3 DNA is TGCAGTGCGATGGGGGAGGTTAATGAAAAACTGTTTTTT.

The chain uses TRBV5-1 and TRBJ2-3; TRBD2 aligns across 7 bases. CDR1 is SGHRS and CDR2 is YFSETQ in the germline V gene. The CDR3 contains 17 residues. Trimming removed 5 bases from V and 7 bases from J; junction bases left unmatched: 19. The CDR3, as DNA: TGCGCCAGCAGTCCCCCCACTAGCGCCATAGGTACCTATACGCAGTATTTT. Translating it yields CASSPPTSAIGTYTQYF.

This chain connects TRBV2 to TRBJ2-5; possibly TRBD1 for D (5 bases). Trimming stripped 3 bases from V and 5 bases from J, with 10 bases between. Germline V gives CDR1 SNHLY, CDR2 FYNNEI. The CDR3 loop spans 13 amino acids. The chain's CDR3 is CASSEGPPETQYF. In nucleotides, the CDR3 is TGTGCCAGCAGTGAGGGGCCCCCTGAGACCCAGTACTTC.

The J gene is TRBJ2-7, the V gene TRBV6-5; 8 nucleotides align to TRBD1. The germline V gene has CDR1 MNHEY and CDR2 SVGAGI. The CDR3 is 14 amino acids. The J segment lost 3 bases and the V segment lost 0 bases, leaving 1 base of the junction unmatched. The CDR3 reads CASSYSGTGYEQYF. In DNA, the CDR3 is TGTGCCAGCAGTTACTCGGGGACAGGCTACGAGCAGTACTTC.

The V call is TRBV10-1, the J call TRBJ2-1; TRBD2 agrees at 13 bases. Germline lookup yields CDR1 WNHNN and CDR2 SYGVQD (reference sequence). The CDR3 extends over 15 amino acids. V lost 6 bases to trimming and J lost 6 bases; unmatched junction nucleotides: 5. The CDR3 region is CASRGGLAGPNEQFF. DNA of the CDR3: TGCGCCAGCAGGGGGGGACTAGCGGGGCCCAATGAGCAGTTCTTC.

This clonotype occurred a few times. V is TRBV29-1 and J is TRBJ2-5; TRBD1 agrees at 9 bases. V lost 7 bases to trimming and J lost 3 bases; unmatched junction nucleotides: 9. The CDR3 consists of 14 residues. Germline V gene lookup returns CDR1 SQVTM and CDR2 ANQGSEA. CDR3 in amino acids: CSGTRGTGKETQYF. In DNA form, the CDR3 reads TGCAGCGGCACTCGGGGGACAGGGAAAGAGACCCAGTACTTC.

This clonotype was found a few times. It may be a read error: a sequence one base away is much more abundant. This CDR3 fails to terminate in the conserved phenylalanine or tryptophan, so it likely reflects a read error. V is TRBV9 and J is TRBJ1-1, with D hard to call. Germline CDR1 is SGDLS and CDR2 is YYNGEE. Trimming shortened V by 2 bases and J by 4 bases, and 9 bases separated the two germline ends. The CDR3 loop spans 13 amino acids. The CDR3 DNA is TGTGCCAGCAGCGTTTCCGGGAGCACTGAAGCTTTCCTT. It translates to CASSVSGSTEAFL.

V usage is TRBV20-1 and J usage is TRBJ1-2, with D uncertain. Trimming stripped 2 bases from V and 6 bases from J, with 4 bases between. Germline-derived CDR1 and CDR2 are DFQATT and SNEGSKA (reference sequence). The CDR3 sequence is 10 residues long. Here the CDR3 DNA reads TGCAGTGCTAGAATTAATGGCTACACCTTC. Its translation: CSARINGYTF.

The table lists this clonotype with many counts. The chain recombines TRBV7-9 with TRBJ1-2; TRBD1 is a possible D gene (6 bases). CDR3 size: 15 residues. Trimming shortened V by 4 bases and J by 4 bases, and 16 bases separated the two germline ends. Germline CDR1 and CDR2: SEHNR and FQNEAQ (reference sequence). The CDR3 reads CASSSGQLVSYGYTF. The CDR3 nucleotides are TGTGCCAGCAGCTCAGGACAGTTGGTTTCCTATGGCTACACCTTC. Supplemented by reference TRBV7-9 and TRBJ1-2, the full variable domain reads DTGVSQNPRHKITKRGQNVTFRCDPISEHNRLYWYRQTLGQGPEFLTYFQNEAQLEKSRLLSDRFSAERPKGSFSTLEIQRTEQGDSAMYLCASSSGQLVSYGYTFGSGTRLTVV.

The chain uses TRBV7-9 and TRBJ2-7, with D unclear. Deletions cut 1 base from V and 3 bases from J, with 13 bases between. Germline values: CDR1 SEHNR, CDR2 FQNEAQ (reference sequence). The CDR3 has 15 amino acids. The CDR3 is CASSLVGWRGYEQYF. For the CDR3, the DNA is TGTGCCAGCAGCTTAGTTGGGTGGAGAGGCTACGAGCAGTACTTC.

This clonotype was recorded many times. This chain's CDR3 is CATTFQGWDEQFF. In DNA form, the CDR3 reads TGTGCCACCACATTCCAAGGTTGGGATGAGCAGTTCTTC. This chain uses TRBV11-2 with TRBJ2-1, with D unresolved. Between the trimmed V and J ends, which lost 10 bases and 8 bases, there was a span of 18 bases. There are 13 residues in the CDR3. The germline V gene has CDR1 SGHAT and CDR2 FQNNGV.

This clonotype occurred many times. The J gene is TRBJ2-3, the V gene TRBV2; 10 bases line up with TRBD2. Germline lookup yields CDR1 SNHLY and CDR2 FYNNEI. The CDR3 length is 15 residues. After removal of 1 base from V and 3 bases from J, the junction contained 1 base not matched to a gene. The CDR3 DNA follows: TGTGCCAGCAGTGAAGAGGGACTAGCGACAGATACGCAGTATTTT. Translated, it gives CASSEEGLATDTQYF.